This T cell receptor (beta chain) was identified during a study of T-cell memory formation after mild COVID-19. On the study more broadly: TCR clustering was largely donor specific.

CDR1 is ENHRY and CDR2 is SYGVKD in the germline V gene. This CDR3 comprises 11 residues. The V gene lost 2 bases and the J gene lost 8 bases, with 4 bases spanning the gap. Using its own MiXCR run on the 5' RACE reads, TCRdb lists one record per CDR3 protein. The sample lists over 60,000 distinct CDR3 sequences; around 15% were seen once. The sample was PBMCs or a T cell subset sorted from them (not recorded which). This chain uses TRBV10-3 with TRBJ2-1; D is unresolved. The clonotype comes from an adult woman who had mild COVID-19 (a few samples of this study predate the infection). Cell type and time point are not known. CDR3 residues: CAISETYEQFF. In nucleotides, the CDR3 is TGTGCCATCAGTGAGACTTATGAGCAGTTCTTC.